This entry lists 14 T cell receptor beta chains sequenced from one sample in a study of blood T cell repertoires in COVID-19. Libraries were prepared by immunoSEQ multiplex PCR; TCRdb keeps only in-frame clonotypes and omits some of them. The sample lists under 300,000 clones, 83% seen once, with 5% to 6% in the top ten. What was sequenced was peripheral blood. These receptors came from a man older than 75 with acute or convalescent COVID-19.

V and J are TRBV7-2 and TRBJ1-2; a possible D gene is TRBD1 (5 bases). CDR3 size: 15 residues. Trimming took 3 bases from V and 6 from J, leaving 17 bases between them. Per the germline V gene, CDR1 is SGHTA and CDR2 is FQGNSA. The CDR3, as DNA: TGTGCCAGCAGCTTTTCAGGGCTGGAACCCCATGGCTACACCTTC. It codes for CASSFSGLEPHGYTF.

V and J are TRBV6-5 and TRBJ1-1; 7 bases agree with TRBD1. The CDR3 contains 13 residues. Germline trimming cut 7 bases from V and 9 bases from J; bases unmatched to any gene: 11. Germline CDR1 and CDR2: MNHEY and SVGAGI. The CDR3 DNA is TGTGCCAGCAAAGGTTGGGGGACAGAGAAAGCTTTCTTT. Translated, it gives CASKGWGTEKAFF.

This clone was observed a single time. V usage is TRBV19 and J usage is TRBJ1-2, with 7 bases lining up with TRBD1. V trimming: 5 bases; J trimming: 5 bases; junction bases outside the gene matches: 8. The CDR3 has 14 amino acids. Germline lookup yields CDR1 LNHDA and CDR2 SQIVND (reference sequence). The CDR3 DNA sequence: TGTGCCAGTAGTTCTGACAGGGCTACTTATGGCTACACCTTC. This encodes CASSSDRATYGYTF. Full variable domain (missing parts from reference TRBV19 and TRBJ1-2): DGGITQSPKYLFRKEGQNVTLSCEQNLNHDAMYWYRQDPGQGLRLIYYSQIVNDFQKGDIAEGYSVSREKKESFPLTVTSAQKNPTAFYLCASSSDRATYGYTFGSGTRLTVV.

The V call is TRBV19, the J call TRBJ2-7; TRBD1 matches at 8 bases. V gave up 4 bases and J gave up 2 bases; unmatched junction bases: 7. CDR3 length equals 15 residues. Germline CDR1 LNHDA, CDR2 SQIVND (reference sequence). The CDR3 region has the DNA TGTGCCAGTAGTAGTCTTCCACAGGGGGCCTACGAGCAGTACTTC. It encodes CASSSLPQGAYEQYF.

The chain uses TRBV5-6 and TRBJ2-7; D is possibly TRBD2 (6 bases). Germline V gene data show CDR1 as SGHDT and CDR2 as YYEEEE. The CDR3 runs 13 residues. The V end was cut by 4 bases, the J end by 2 bases, with 10 bases between. DNA for the CDR3: TGTGCCAGCAGCCGGGACTGGCCCTACGAGCAGTACTTC. This codes for CASSRDWPYEQYF. The full variable domain, completed using reference TRBV5-6 and TRBJ2-7, is DAGVTQSPTHLIKTRGQQVTLRCSPKSGHDTVSWYQQALGQGPQFIFQYYEEEERQRGNFPDRFSGHQFPNYSSELNVNALLLGDSALYLCASSRDWPYEQYFGPGTRLTVT.

The gene calls are TRBV30 and TRBJ2-7; TRBD2 aligns across 9 bases. This CDR3 is 14 amino acids long. The trim removed 2 bases at V and 4 bases at J, leaving 6 bases unmatched. CDR1 and CDR2 from the germline V gene are GTSNPN and SVGIG (reference sequence). The CDR3 nucleotides are TGTGCCTGGAGTCCCCTAGCGGGGATTTACGAGCAGTACTTC. Encoded protein: CAWSPLAGIYEQYF.

V usage is TRBV2 and J usage is TRBJ2-1, with 7 bases identical to TRBD2. Germline CDR1 reads SNHLY; CDR2 reads FYNNEI. Trimming cost V 10 bases and J 2 bases; bases outside gene matches: 14. This CDR3 contains 16 residues. CDR3 coding DNA: TGTGCCATTAAGACTGGGGCGGGAGAGACCTACAATGAGCAGTTCTTC. Translated, it gives CAIKTGAGETYNEQFF.

The V and J genes are TRBV28 and TRBJ1-4, with D perhaps matching TRBD1 (5 bases). Germline CDR1 and CDR2: MDHEN and SYDVKM. V was cut by 1 base and J by 2 bases, with 8 bases left in between. CDR3 length: 15 residues. The CDR3 protein is CASSLSGPTNEKLFF. The CDR3 nucleotides are TGTGCCAGCAGTTTATCAGGGCCCACTAATGAAAAACTGTTTTTT. Full variable domain (missing parts from reference TRBV28 and TRBJ1-4): DVKVTQSSRYLVKRTGEKVFLECVQDMDHENMFWYRQDPGLGLRLIYFSYDVKMKEKGDIPEGYSVSREKKERFSLILESASTNQTSMYLCASSLSGPTNEKLFFGSGTQLSVL.

The chain uses TRBV7-9 and TRBJ1-1; D not certain. Trimming pared 6 bases from V and 2 bases from J, leaving 10 bases between. Per germline, CDR1 SEHNR and CDR2 FQNEAQ (reference sequence). The CDR3 covers 13 residues. The CDR3 DNA is TGTGCCAGCAGGCAGACGGGAAACACTGAAGCTTTCTTT. Residues: CASRQTGNTEAFF.

This clone was seen a single time. The chain employs TRBV19 and TRBJ2-2, with 12 bases lining up with TRBD1. CDR1 and CDR2 (germline): LNHDA, SQIVND (reference sequence). The V and J ends lost 4 bases and 5 bases, in that order; junction bases with no gene match: 5. The CDR3 has 16 amino acids. DNA for the CDR3: TGTGCCAGTAGTAGCCGGGACAGGGGGCGGACCGGGGAGCTGTTTTTT. It translates to CASSSRDRGRTGELFF. The whole variable domain, remainder taken from reference TRBV19 and TRBJ2-2, is DGGITQSPKYLFRKEGQNVTLSCEQNLNHDAMYWYRQDPGQGLRLIYYSQIVNDFQKGDIAEGYSVSREKKESFPLTVTSAQKNPTAFYLCASSSRDRGRTGELFFGEGSRLTVL.

This clone was seen more than once but under ten times. This chain joins TRBV11-2 and TRBJ2-1, with 8 nucleotides matching TRBD1. V lost 5 bases and J lost 5; bases outside the gene matches: 8. The CDR3 totals 15 residues. Germline V gives CDR1 SGHAT, CDR2 FQNNGV. This chain's CDR3 is CASSRGDRFHNEQFF. DNA for the CDR3: TGTGCCAGCAGCCGCGGGGACAGGTTTCACAATGAGCAGTTCTTC. Looking up the rest from reference TRBV11-2 and TRBJ2-1 gives the full variable domain: EAGVAQSPRYKIIEKRQSVAFWCNPISGHATLYWYQQILGQGPKLLIQFQNNGVVDDSQLPKDRFSAERLKGVDSTLKIQPAKLEDSAVYLCASSRGDRFHNEQFFGPGTRLTVL.

The chain recombines TRBV10-3 with TRBJ2-5; 7 bases line up with TRBD2. With V trimmed by 0 bases and J by 4 bases, 2 bases remained unmatched. The germline V gene has CDR1 ENHRY and CDR2 SYGVKD. This CDR3 is built from 14 residues. The CDR3 region is CAISESGGRETQYF. The CDR3 nucleotides read TGTGCCATCAGTGAGTCGGGCGGGAGAGAGACCCAGTACTTC.

The chain employs TRBV30 and TRBJ2-5; 7 positions match TRBD1. The length of the CDR3 is 14 residues. V shed 2 bases and J 2 bases; nucleotides not matched to a gene: 5. Germline CDR1 is GTSNPN and CDR2 is SVGIG (reference sequence). The CDR3 protein is CAWSKTGMQETQYF. CDR3 in DNA: TGTGCCTGGAGTAAGACAGGGATGCAAGAGACCCAGTACTTC.

There are a few counts of this clone. A read error may explain this, as a much larger clone is one base away. The CDR3 loop reads CPTAGGLGGVDEQFF. The CDR3, as DNA: TGTCCCACAGCGGGGGGACTAGGGGGGGTCGATGAGCAGTTCTTC. The rearrangement uses TRBV27 and TRBJ2-1, with TRBD2 matching 9 bases. CDR3 length: 15 residues. CDR1 and CDR2 (germline): MNHEY, SMNVEV (reference sequence).